This is a list of T cell receptor beta chains from one sample in a study of OX40 agonist ivuxolimab in advanced cancers. Profiled with immunoSEQ multiplex PCR; TCRdb holds only in-frame clones, not every one. The data show roughly 100,000 clones, about 92% seen once. The input for sequencing was CD4+ or CD8+ T cells sorted from blood, taken in a trial of the OX40 agonist ivuxolimab. These receptors were collected from an adult with an advanced solid tumor such as melanoma, head and neck, liver or kidney cancer. The CDR3 runs from the conserved cysteine through the conserved F or W. Each record gives: CDR3 DNA, CDR3 protein, V gene, J gene, clone size, CDR3 length, D gene. A D gene is named only where the DNA matches it firmly. Clone size is stated in some rows and not others, as once, few, many or a class when expanded.

DNA: TGTGCCAGCAGCCTGGAGGGCACAGATACGCAGTATTTT
CDR3: CASSLEGTDTQYF
V: TRBV13
J: TRBJ2-3
size: once
length: 13
D: NA

DNA: TGTGCCAGCAGTTTATCGAGCTATCAGCCCCAGCATTTT
CDR3: CASSLSSYQPQHF
V: TRBV27
J: TRBJ1-5
size: NA
length: 13
D: NA

DNA: TGTGCCAGCAGTTCCGCTAGCGGTTACACAGATACGCAGTATTTT
CDR3: CASSSASGYTDTQYF
V: TRBV6-5
J: TRBJ2-3
size: NA
length: 15
D: TRBD2

DNA: TGTGCCAGCAGCCTCCAACAGGGGCGGGACGAGCAGTACTTC
CDR3: CASSLQQGRDEQYF
V: TRBV13
J: TRBJ2-7
size: NA
length: 14
D: TRBD1

DNA: TGTGCCAGCAGCCTAGGGGTGGAGGTGGCTTTCTTT
CDR3: CASSLGVEVAFF
V: TRBV5-6
J: TRBJ1-1
size: once
length: 12
D: NA

DNA: TGTGCCAGCAGTTTATCGGGCGGACAGGCAAAGGGCAATGAGCAGTTCTTC
CDR3: CASSLSGGQAKGNEQFF
V: TRBV27
J: TRBJ2-1
size: NA
length: 17
D: TRBD1

DNA: TGTGCCTGGAGTGTACTAGGCAGCGATAGGAGCAATCAGCCCCAGCATTTT
CDR3: CAWSVLGSDRSNQPQHF
V: TRBV30
J: TRBJ1-5
size: NA
length: 17
D: NA

DNA: TGTGCCAGCAGTCCAAGGCCCAATCAGCCCCAGCATTTT
CDR3: CASSPRPNQPQHF
V: TRBV6-5
J: TRBJ1-5
size: NA
length: 13
D: NA

DNA: TGTGCCAGCAGCTTTAATAGTGTCAGGTCCGAAGCTTTCTTT
CDR3: CASSFNSVRSEAFF
V: TRBV7-2
J: TRBJ1-1
size: NA
length: 14
D: NA

DNA: TGTGCCAGCAGTTTATCGCGGGGTGCCAGGGAAGAGACCCAGTACTTC
CDR3: CASSLSRGAREETQYF
V: TRBV28
J: TRBJ2-5
size: once
length: 16
D: NA

DNA: TGCAGCGTTGACGGGGGGCTCTATGGCTACACCTTC
CDR3: CSVDGGLYGYTF
V: TRBV29-1
J: TRBJ1-2
size: once
length: 12
D: NA

DNA: TGCAGCGTTGGAATTACTGACAGGGTGAACACTGAAGCTTTCTTT
CDR3: CSVGITDRVNTEAFF
V: TRBV29-1
J: TRBJ1-1
size: NA
length: 15
D: TRBD1

DNA: TGTGCCAGCAGCGTCGAGGACGGGGAGCTGTTTTTT
CDR3: CASSVEDGELFF
V: TRBV5-4
J: TRBJ2-2
size: NA
length: 12
D: NA

DNA: TGTGCCAGCAGCCCGAACGCCGCTGGACCTCAGGAGACCCAGTACTTC
CDR3: CASSPNAAGPQETQYF
V: TRBV7-6
J: TRBJ2-5
size: NA
length: 16
D: NA

DNA: TGTGCCAGCAGTTACAACAGCCAAGAGACCCAGTACTTC
CDR3: CASSYNSQETQYF
V: TRBV6-6
J: TRBJ2-5
size: NA
length: 13
D: NA

DNA: TGTGCCACCTCACCCGGGACTACCAACACAGATACGCAGTATTTT
CDR3: CATSPGTTNTDTQYF
V: TRBV28
J: TRBJ2-3
size: NA
length: 15
D: TRBD2

DNA: TGCAGCGTTGAATCAGGGCACGAGCAGTACTTC
CDR3: CSVESGHEQYF
V: TRBV29-1
J: TRBJ2-7
size: NA
length: 11
D: NA

DNA: TGTGCCAGTAGTATAGGGGCGTGGGCTAGCGGGAGACAGGGGGAGCAGTTCTTC
CDR3: CASSIGAWASGRQGEQFF
V: TRBV19
J: TRBJ2-1
size: once
length: 18
D: TRBD2

DNA: TGTGCCTGGAGTGTACGAGGGGTGATTGGGACTGAAGCTTTCTTT
CDR3: CAWSVRGVIGTEAFF
V: TRBV30
J: TRBJ1-1
size: NA
length: 15
D: NA